The rows below give T cell receptor beta chains drawn from one sample of a study of patients and donors after allogeneic stem cell transplantation. TCRdb passed the RT-PCR reads through MiXCR, listing each CDR3 protein once. The top ten clones hold less than 9.5% of a sample with 390,000 or so distinct CDR3 sequences, more than 15% of them seen once. The sequencing sample was made of blood, either unsorted or a sorted T cell fraction (not recorded which). These receptors originate from a human donor who was either an allogeneic HSCT recipient or a stem cell or donor lymphocyte infusion donor (not recorded which). It is not recorded whose cells these are; they may come from a transplant donor. The CDR3 runs from the conserved cysteine through the conserved F or W. D genes are given only for firm matches. Rows give clone size only sometimes, using once, few, many, or a class for an expanded clone.

>few|TRBV15|-|TRBJ1-2
TGTGCCACCAGCAGAGAAATTTTGGGACGGGGTGGCTACACCTTC
CATSREILGRGGYTF
>-|TRBV5-1|-|TRBJ2-3
TGCGCCAGCAGCTTGGGCAGGGTTAATCCTAGCACAGATACGCAGTATTTT
CASSLGRVNPSTDTQYF
>-|TRBV7-2|TRBD2|TRBJ2-3
TGTGCCAGCAGCTTTACTAGCGGGTACACAGATACGCAGTATTTT
CASSFTSGYTDTQYF
>many|TRBV20-1|TRBD2|TRBJ2-7
TGCAGTGCGGGGACTAGCGGCGCCTACGAGCAGTACTTC
CSAGTSGAYEQYF
>few|TRBV20-1|-|TRBJ1-2
TGCAGTGCTCCTGGCTATGGCTACACCTTC
CSAPGYGYTF
>few|TRBV20-1|-|TRBJ2-5
TGCAGTGCTAGGGTATCCGAGGCTAGCTGGGAGACCCAGTACTTC
CSARVSEASWETQYF
>-|TRBV6-1|-|TRBJ1-2
TGTGCCAGCAGTGAAGTCGGGGGGCTTTATGGCTACACCTTC
CASSEVGGLYGYTF
>-|TRBV3-1|-|TRBJ1-1
TGTGCCAGCAGCACCTCTTCGGGGGGCAGGCGCACTGAAGCTTTCTTT
CASSTSSGGRRTEAFF
>few|TRBV7-8|-|TRBJ1-5
TGTGCCAGCAGCTTAGCGGAGACACCCTATCAGCCCCAGCATTTT
CASSLAETPYQPQHF
>few|TRBV12-3/TRBV12-4|-|TRBJ2-3
TGTGCCAGCAGTTTTTGGAGGGGGAGGGGAGATACGCAGTATTTT
CASSFWRGRGDTQYF
>few|TRBV13|-|TRBJ1-6
TGTGCCAGCAGCTGGACAAGAAATTCACCCCTCCACTTT
CASSWTRNSPLHF
>few|TRBV27|-|TRBJ2-7
TGTGCCAGCAGTTTAAGGGGTCGGATCTCCTACGAGCAGTACTTC
CASSLRGRISYEQYF
>few|TRBV5-1|-|TRBJ1-3
TGCGCCAGCAGCTTTGGGCGTTCCATCTCTGGAAACACCATATATTTT
CASSFGRSISGNTIYF